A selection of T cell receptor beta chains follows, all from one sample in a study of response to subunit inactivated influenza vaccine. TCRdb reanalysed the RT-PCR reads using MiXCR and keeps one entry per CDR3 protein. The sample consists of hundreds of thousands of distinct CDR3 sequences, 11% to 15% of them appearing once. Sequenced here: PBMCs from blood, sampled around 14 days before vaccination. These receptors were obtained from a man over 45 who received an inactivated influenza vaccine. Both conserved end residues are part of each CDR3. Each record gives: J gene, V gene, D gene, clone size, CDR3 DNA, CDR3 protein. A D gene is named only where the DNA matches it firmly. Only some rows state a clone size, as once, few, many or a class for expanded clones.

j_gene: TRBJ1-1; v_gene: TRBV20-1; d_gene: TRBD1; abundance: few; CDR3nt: TGCAGTGCTAGAGGGGGACAGGGGAACACTGAAGCTTTCTTT; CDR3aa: CSARGGQGNTEAFF
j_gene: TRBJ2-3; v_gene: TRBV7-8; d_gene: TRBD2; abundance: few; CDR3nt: TGTGCCTGCTACACCAGGGCTGCGGGAGAGGCAGATACGCAGTATTTT; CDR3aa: CACYTRAAGEADTQYF
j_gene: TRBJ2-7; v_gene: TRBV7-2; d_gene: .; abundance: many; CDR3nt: TGTGCCAGCAGCCCACGGGACGGTCCCTACGAGCAGTACTTC; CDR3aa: CASSPRDGPYEQYF
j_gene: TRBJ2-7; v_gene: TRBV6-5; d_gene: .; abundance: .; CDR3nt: TGTGCCAGCAGTTACTCGGCCCACAGGGCGAGCTCCTACGAGCAGTACTTC; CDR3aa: CASSYSAHRASSYEQYF
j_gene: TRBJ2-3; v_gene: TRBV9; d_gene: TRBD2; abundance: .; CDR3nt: TGTGCCAGCAGCGCCGGGACTAGCGGCACAGATACGCAGTATTTT; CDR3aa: CASSAGTSGTDTQYF
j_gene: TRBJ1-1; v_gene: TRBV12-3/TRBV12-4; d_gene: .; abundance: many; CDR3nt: TGTGCCAGCAGTTTCTCGGGGGGAGGCACTGAAGCTTTCTTT; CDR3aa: CASSFSGGGTEAFF
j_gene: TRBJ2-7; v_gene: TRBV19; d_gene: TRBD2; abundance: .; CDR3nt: TGTGCCAGTAGTGCCGCCCTAGCGGGAAACTACGAGCAGTACTTC; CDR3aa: CASSAALAGNYEQYF
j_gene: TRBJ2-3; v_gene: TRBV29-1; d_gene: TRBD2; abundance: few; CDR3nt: TGCAGCGTCTCAACCGGACTAGCGGCGGATACGCAGTATTTT; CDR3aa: CSVSTGLAADTQYF
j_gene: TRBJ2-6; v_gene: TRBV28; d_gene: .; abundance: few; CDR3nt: TGTGCCAGCAGTCCCGCCTGGCAAGTCGGTGGGGCCAACGTCCTGACTTTC; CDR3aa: CASSPAWQVGGANVLTF
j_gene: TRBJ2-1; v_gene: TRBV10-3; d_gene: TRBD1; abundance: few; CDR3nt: TGTGCCATCAAACAGGGGATAGGGGTCTCCTACAATGAGCAGTTCTTC; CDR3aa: CAIKQGIGVSYNEQFF
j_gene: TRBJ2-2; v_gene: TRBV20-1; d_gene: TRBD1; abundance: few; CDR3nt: TGCAGTGCTACCCCCCGGGACAGGGGGACCGGGGAGCTGTTTTTT; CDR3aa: CSATPRDRGTGELFF
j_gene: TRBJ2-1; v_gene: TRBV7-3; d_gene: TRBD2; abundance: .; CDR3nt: TGTGCCAGCAGCTCGCCGACTAGCGGGAGAGCGAATGAGCAGTTCTTC; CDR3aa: CASSSPTSGRANEQFF
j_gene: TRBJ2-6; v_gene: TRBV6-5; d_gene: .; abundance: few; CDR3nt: TGTGCCAGCAGTTACCGGGACGCCCTCTCTGGGGCCAACGTCCTGACTTTC; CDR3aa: CASSYRDALSGANVLTF
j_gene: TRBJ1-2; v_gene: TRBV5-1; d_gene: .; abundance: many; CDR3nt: TGCGCCAGCAGCCTGGAGGGACAAGGAGATGGCTACACCTTC; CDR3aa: CASSLEGQGDGYTF
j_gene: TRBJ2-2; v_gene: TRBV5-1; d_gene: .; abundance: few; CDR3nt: TGCGCCAGCAGCTTGGGTGCAGGGAGTAACACCGGGGAGCTGTTTTTT; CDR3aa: CASSLGAGSNTGELFF
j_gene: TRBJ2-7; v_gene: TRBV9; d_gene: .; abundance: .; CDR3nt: TGTGCCAGCAGCGTAGGCCCTTACGGGGGGCTCTCCTACGAGCAGTACTTC; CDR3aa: CASSVGPYGGLSYEQYF
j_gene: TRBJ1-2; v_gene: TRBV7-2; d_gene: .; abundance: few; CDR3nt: TGTGCCAGCAGCTTAGGTACGGACGCGGGCTATGGCTACACCTTC; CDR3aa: CASSLGTDAGYGYTF
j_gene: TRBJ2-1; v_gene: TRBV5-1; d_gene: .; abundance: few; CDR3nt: TGCGCCAGCAGCCCGGGACCTGGGGAAGGAAATGAGCAGTTCTTC; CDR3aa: CASSPGPGEGNEQFF
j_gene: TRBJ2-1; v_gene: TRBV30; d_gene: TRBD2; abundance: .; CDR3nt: TGTGCCTGGGACGGCGGGAGTTTTAATGAGCAGTTCTTC; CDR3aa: CAWDGGSFNEQFF
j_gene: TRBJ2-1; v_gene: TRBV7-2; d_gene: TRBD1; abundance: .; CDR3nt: TGTGCCAGCAGCTTTGGGACAGGGGGCAATTCGAATGAGCAGTTCTTC; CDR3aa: CASSFGTGGNSNEQFF